Below are 5 T cell receptor beta chains sequenced from a single sample in a study. TCRdb re-analysed the 5' RACE reads in MiXCR, keeping a single row per CDR3 protein. The sample has roughly 42,000 distinct CDR3 sequences, over 25% seen once. The sequenced sample was tumor-infiltrating memory CD4+ T cells sorted from the breast tumor. Subset of the sample: memory CD4+ T cells, CD4+CD45RO+CD25-. Source of these receptors: a female donor with breast cancer.

This clonotype was picked up a small number of times. V is TRBV7-3 and J is TRBJ2-7; TRBD2 aligns across 9 bases. Trimming at V came to 0 bases and at J to 3 bases, leaving 3 bases not matched to a gene. Germline V gene data show CDR1 as SGHTA and CDR2 as FQGTGA. The CDR3 contains 15 residues. This chain's CDR3 is CASSLTAGGDYEQYF. CDR3 sequence (DNA): TGTGCCAGCAGCTTAACGGCGGGAGGGGACTACGAGCAGTACTTC.

The V and J genes are TRBV27 and TRBJ1-4, with D tentatively TRBD1 (5 bases). Trimming stripped 4 bases from V and 1 base from J, with 10 bases between. This CDR3 comprises 15 residues. Germline CDR1 MNHEY, CDR2 SMNVEV (reference sequence). For the CDR3, the DNA is TGTGCCAGCAGTTCCTACGGGGGAACTAATGAAAAACTGTTTTTT. Protein sequence: CASSSYGGTNEKLFF.

The chain combines TRBV12-3 or TRBV12-4 with TRBJ2-7, with a weak D call TRBD2 (5 bases). This CDR3 comprises 14 residues. The germline V and J ends were trimmed by 7 bases and 6 bases, with 19 bases remaining between them. The CDR3 region has the DNA TGTGCCAGCACCCTAGACACTCCCCTAGCCGAGCAGTACTTC. Amino acids: CASTLDTPLAEQYF.

The table lists this clonotype with many counts. The genes are TRBV7-9 and TRBJ1-2; 10 bases agree with TRBD1. V was clipped by 8 bases and J by 7 bases; unmatched bases: 7. The germline CDR1 and CDR2 sequences are SEHNR and FQNEAQ (reference sequence). The CDR3 totals 13 residues. CDR3 sequence (DNA): TGTGCCAGCGATCCATGGACAGGGGGTGGCTACACCTTC. Its translation is CASDPWTGGGYTF.

V gene TRBV9 combines with J gene TRBJ1-6; 10 nucleotides align to TRBD1. Germline V CDR1 and CDR2: SGDLS, YYNGEE. The length of the CDR3 is 16 residues. Losses at the gene ends were 3 bases for V and 14 bases for J; bases not matched to a gene: 14. This chain's CDR3 is CASSARTGTGVITLHF. CDR3 bases: TGTGCCAGCAGCGCGCGTACCGGGACAGGGGTCATCACCCTCCACTTT.